The clone carrying this T cell receptor beta chain has just one count. Antigen unknown. The length of the CDR3 is 15 residues. The junction had 4 bases not matched to a gene; V was cut back by 1 base and J by 0 bases. Germline V gives CDR1 DFQATT, CDR2 SNEGSKA (reference sequence). The record originates from a study of vaccination and CD4 T cells after COVID-19. Researchers used the Oncomine TCR Beta short-read assay to sequence DNA from cultured CD4+ T cells. Genomic DNA was extracted from cultured CD4+ T cells. A single record per CDR3 protein comes from TCRdb applying MiXCR to the PCR reads. The table records about 23,000 distinct CDR3 sequences, around 70% of them present only once. Noted treatment: approximately 9-day PBMC culture with coronavirus spike peptide pools or control peptides (ViraFEST assay). First, ViraFEST expanded antigen-specific T cells with peptide pools, and next it sequenced the TCRs.

Findings and caveats of the study: Convalescent patients had 304 of 307 vaccine-specific clones showing spike mono-reactivity.

This clonotype was obtained from a human donor who received a COVID-19 vaccine. The chain carries TRBV20-1 and TRBJ1-1; 8 bases are shared with TRBD1. Material: CD4+ T cells from blood, cultured in vitro, obtained after SARS-CoV-2 vaccination. CDR3 residues: CSARGQGQLNTEAFF. Here the CDR3 DNA reads TGCAGTGCTAGAGGACAGGGGCAATTGAACACTGAAGCTTTCTTT.